This T cell receptor (beta chain) was retrieved from a study of blood T cells in healthy people across ages. Whole-study results and caveats: Possibly, changes in expanded clonotypes were confounded because donor CMV status was unknown. Across the age range, TCR beta diversity per million T cells fell in a roughly linear way.

Next came a second PCR, run for about 6 to 12 cycles, which used a sample-barcoded 5' primer along with a J-beta primer mix. Each CDR3 protein gets one entry after TCRdb re-called the 5' RACE reads with MiXCR. The sample lists about 1.8 million distinct CDR3 sequences; around half were seen once. Germline-derived CDR1 and CDR2 are LNHNV and YYDKDF (reference sequence). The CDR3 contains 14 residues. About this clonotype itself: Antigen unknown.

This rearrangement joins TRBV15 to TRBJ2-4; D remains unclear. TRBJ2-7 explains the end of the DNA better; the J call may be wrong. The TCR originated in a woman in her 40s in good health. Input material: blood. The CDR3 protein is CATVRHRGSYEQYF. The CDR3 nucleotides read TGTGCCACAGTCAGACACCGAGGCTCCTACGAGCAGTACTTC.